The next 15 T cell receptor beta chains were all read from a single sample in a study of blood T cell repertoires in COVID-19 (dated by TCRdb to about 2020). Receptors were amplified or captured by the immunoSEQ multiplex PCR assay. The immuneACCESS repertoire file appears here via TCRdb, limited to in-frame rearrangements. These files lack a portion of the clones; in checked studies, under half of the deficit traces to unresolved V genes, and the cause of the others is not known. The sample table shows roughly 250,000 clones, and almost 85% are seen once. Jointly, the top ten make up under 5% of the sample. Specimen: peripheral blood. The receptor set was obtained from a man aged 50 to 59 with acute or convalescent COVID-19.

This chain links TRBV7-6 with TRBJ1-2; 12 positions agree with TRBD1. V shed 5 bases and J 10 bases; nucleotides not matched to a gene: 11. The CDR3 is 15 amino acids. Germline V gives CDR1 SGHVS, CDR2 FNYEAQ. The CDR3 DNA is TGTGCCAGCAGCCCGACTGATGGGACAGGGGGCCTCTACACCTTC. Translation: CASSPTDGTGGLYTF.

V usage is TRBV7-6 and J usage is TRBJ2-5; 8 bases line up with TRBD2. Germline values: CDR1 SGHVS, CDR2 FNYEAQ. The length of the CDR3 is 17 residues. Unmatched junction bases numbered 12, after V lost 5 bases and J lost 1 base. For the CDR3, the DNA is TGTGCCAGCAGCGACATTGGTAGCGGGAAATCCCAAGAGACCCAGTACTTC. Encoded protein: CASSDIGSGKSQETQYF.

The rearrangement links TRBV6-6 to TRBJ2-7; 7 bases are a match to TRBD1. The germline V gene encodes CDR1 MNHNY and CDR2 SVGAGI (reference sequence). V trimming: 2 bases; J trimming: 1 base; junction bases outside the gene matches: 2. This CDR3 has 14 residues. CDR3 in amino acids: CASSYRGQSYEQYF. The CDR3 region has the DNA TGTGCCAGCAGTTACAGGGGACAGTCCTACGAGCAGTACTTC.

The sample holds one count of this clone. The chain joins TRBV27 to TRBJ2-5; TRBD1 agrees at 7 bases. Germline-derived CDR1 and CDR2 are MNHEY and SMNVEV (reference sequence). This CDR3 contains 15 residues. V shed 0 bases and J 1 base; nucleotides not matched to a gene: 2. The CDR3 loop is CASSLSTGAQETQYF. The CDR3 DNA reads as TGTGCCAGCAGTTTATCCACAGGGGCCCAAGAGACCCAGTACTTC.

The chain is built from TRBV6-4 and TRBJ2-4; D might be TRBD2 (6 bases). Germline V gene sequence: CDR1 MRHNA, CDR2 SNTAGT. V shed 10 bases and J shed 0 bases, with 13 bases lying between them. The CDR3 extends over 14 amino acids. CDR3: CATGRGLAKNIQYF. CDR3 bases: TGTGCCACCGGCCGGGGACTAGCCAAAAACATTCAGTACTTC.

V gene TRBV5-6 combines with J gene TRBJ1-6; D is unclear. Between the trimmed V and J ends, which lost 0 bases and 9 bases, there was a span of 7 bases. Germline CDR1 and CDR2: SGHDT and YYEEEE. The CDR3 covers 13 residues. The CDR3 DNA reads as TGTGCCAGCAGCTTGGAAGTCGGTTCACCCCTCCACTTT. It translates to CASSLEVGSPLHF.

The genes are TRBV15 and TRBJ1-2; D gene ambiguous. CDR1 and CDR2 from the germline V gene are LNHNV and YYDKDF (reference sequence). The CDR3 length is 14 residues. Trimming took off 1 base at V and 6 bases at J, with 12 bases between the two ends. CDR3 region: CATSRGFRGNGYTF. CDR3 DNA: TGTGCCACCAGCAGAGGGTTTAGAGGGAATGGCTACACCTTC.

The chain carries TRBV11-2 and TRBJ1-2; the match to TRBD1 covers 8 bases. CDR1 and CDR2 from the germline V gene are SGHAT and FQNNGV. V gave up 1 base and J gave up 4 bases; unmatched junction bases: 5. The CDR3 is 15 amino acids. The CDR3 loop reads CASSLGQGAVYGYTF. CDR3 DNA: TGTGCCAGCAGCTTAGGTCAGGGGGCGGTCTATGGCTACACCTTC.

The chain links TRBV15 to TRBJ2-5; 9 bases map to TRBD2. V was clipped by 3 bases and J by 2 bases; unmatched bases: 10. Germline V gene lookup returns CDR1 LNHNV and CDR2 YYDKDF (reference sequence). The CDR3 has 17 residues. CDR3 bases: TGTGCCACCAGCAGCAATCCGGGACTAGCTGTTCAAGAGACCCAGTACTTC. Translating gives CATSSNPGLAVQETQYF.

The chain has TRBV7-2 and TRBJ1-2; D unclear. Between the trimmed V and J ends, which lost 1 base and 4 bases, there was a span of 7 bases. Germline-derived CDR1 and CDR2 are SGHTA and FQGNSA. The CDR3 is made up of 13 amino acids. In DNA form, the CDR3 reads TGTGCCAGCAGCTTAGAGCCTCCCTATGGCTACACCTTC. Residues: CASSLEPPYGYTF.

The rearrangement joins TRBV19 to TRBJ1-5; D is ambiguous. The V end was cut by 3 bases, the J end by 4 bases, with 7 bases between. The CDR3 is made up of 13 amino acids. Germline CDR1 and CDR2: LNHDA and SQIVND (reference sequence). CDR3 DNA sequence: TGTGCCAGTAGTATGGGCAGTAATCAGCCCCAGCATTTT. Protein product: CASSMGSNQPQHF.

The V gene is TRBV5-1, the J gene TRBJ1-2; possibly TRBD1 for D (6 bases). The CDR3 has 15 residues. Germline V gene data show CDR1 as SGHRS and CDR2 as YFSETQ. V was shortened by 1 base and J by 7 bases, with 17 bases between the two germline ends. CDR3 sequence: CASSLQPRGPSGYTF. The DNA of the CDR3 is TGCGCCAGCAGCTTGCAGCCCAGGGGCCCCAGTGGCTACACCTTC.

The CDR3 here is CASSQTVTDTQYF. CDR3 sequence (DNA): TGTGCCAGCAGTCAGACTGTCACAGATACGCAGTATTTT. This chain connects TRBV6-5 to TRBJ2-3, with D hard to call. Looked up from germline, CDR1 is MNHEY and CDR2 is SVGAGI. With 5 bases removed from V and 2 bases from J, the gap between germline ends came to 8 bases. This CDR3 comprises 13 residues.

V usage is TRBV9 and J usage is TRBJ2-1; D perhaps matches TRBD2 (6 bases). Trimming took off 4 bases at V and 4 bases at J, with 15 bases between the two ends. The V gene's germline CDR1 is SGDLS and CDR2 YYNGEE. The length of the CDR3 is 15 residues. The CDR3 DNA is TGTGCCAGCAGCCTTAGCGGAGAAGGGTACAATGAGCAGTTCTTC. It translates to CASSLSGEGYNEQFF.

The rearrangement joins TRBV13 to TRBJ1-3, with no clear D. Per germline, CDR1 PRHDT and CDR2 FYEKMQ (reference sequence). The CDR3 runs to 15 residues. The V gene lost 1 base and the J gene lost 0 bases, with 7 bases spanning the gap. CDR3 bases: TGTGCCAGCAGCTTAGCCTCTTTCTCTGGAAACACCATATATTTT. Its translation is CASSLASFSGNTIYF.